The rows below give T cell receptor beta chains drawn from one sample of a study of control samples from healthy donors and cancer patients. The table came from immunoSEQ multiplex PCR; TCRdb's copy has only in-frame clones and leaves some out. The sample lists 150,000 to 200,000 clones, around 89% seen once, with just over 1.4% in the top ten. Sequencing was carried out using blood. These receptors originate from a woman in her fifties or sixties in good health. Each CDR3 is given with its conserved first and last residue. D genes are given only for firm matches. Size is stated for part of the rows, as once, few or many counts, or as a class when the clone is expanded.

d_call	v_call	clone_size	j_call	cdr3_aa	cdr3_nt
.	TRBV4-3	.	TRBJ1-1	CASSQDFGGRTEAFF	TGCGCCAGCAGCCAAGATTTCGGGGGTAGAACTGAAGCTTTCTTT
TRBD2	TRBV6-2/TRBV6-3	.	TRBJ2-1	CASSRPGLGFNEQFF	TGTGCCAGCAGTAGGCCGGGACTAGGATTCAATGAGCAGTTCTTC
TRBD1	TRBV27	.	TRBJ1-5	CASKPGQNSNQPQHF	TGTGCCAGCAAACCGGGACAGAATAGCAATCAGCCCCAGCATTTT
TRBD1	TRBV19	.	TRBJ2-5	CASGQGPLISGTQYF	TGTGCCAGTGGACAGGGCCCGTTGATTTCTGGGACCCAGTACTTC
.	TRBV28	.	TRBJ2-5	CASSFPGGRGKGETQYF	TGTGCCAGCAGTTTTCCCGGGGGCAGGGGAAAGGGGGAGACCCAGTACTTC
.	TRBV5-1	.	TRBJ1-6	CASSLNSEPLHF	TGCGCCAGCAGCCTCAACTCAGAGCCCCTCCACTTT
.	TRBV14	.	TRBJ1-1	CASSHLGTEAFF	TGTGCCAGCAGCCACCTCGGCACTGAAGCTTTCTTT
.	TRBV27	once	TRBJ2-7	CASSPGRSYEQYF	TGTGCCAGCAGTCCGGGGCGCTCCTACGAGCAGTACTTC
.	TRBV6-6	.	TRBJ1-5	CASRNGNQPQHF	TGTGCCAGCAGGAACGGTAATCAGCCCCAGCATTTT
TRBD2	TRBV19	.	TRBJ2-1	CASSIVAGGRYNEQFF	TGTGCCAGTAGTATAGTTGCGGGAGGGCGCTACAATGAGCAGTTCTTC
.	TRBV5-1	.	TRBJ2-7	CASSLAARSSGEQYF	TGCGCCAGCAGCTTGGCCGCGCGTAGTAGTGGAGAGCAGTACTTC
.	TRBV9	.	TRBJ1-1	CASSVAKETEAFF	TGTGCCAGCAGCGTAGCTAAGGAGACTGAAGCTTTCTTT
.	TRBV4-3	.	TRBJ2-7	CASSQDAQGKTYEQYF	TGCGCCAGCAGCCAAGATGCACAGGGAAAGACCTACGAGCAGTACTTC
TRBD1	TRBV28	.	TRBJ1-1	CASSAAGTGYAFF	TGTGCCAGCAGTGCAGCCGGGACAGGGTACGCTTTCTTT
TRBD1	TRBV4-3	.	TRBJ2-7	CASSLGQGVRYEQYF	TGCGCCAGCAGCCTCGGACAGGGCGTACGGTACGAGCAGTACTTC
.	TRBV18	.	TRBJ1-1	CASSSSREAFF	TGTGCCAGCTCCTCCAGCCGTGAAGCTTTCTTT
TRBD1	TRBV19	.	TRBJ1-2	CASSIAAGQGGYTF	TGTGCCAGTAGTATAGCAGCGGGACAGGGAGGCTACACCTTC
.	TRBV28	few	TRBJ2-7	CASSNSYEQYF	TGTGCCAGCAGTAATTCCTACGAGCAGTACTTC
.	TRBV19	.	TRBJ1-1	CASSIGPPNTEAFF	TGTGCCAGTAGTATCGGGCCTCCGAACACTGAAGCTTTCTTT
.	TRBV19	.	TRBJ1-5	CASSGVYQPQHF	TGTGCCAGTAGTGGAGTCTATCAGCCCCAGCATTTT
.	TRBV6-4	.	TRBJ1-4	CASSLEAGEKLFF	TGTGCCAGCAGTCTGGAAGCGGGTGAAAAACTGTTTTTT
.	TRBV2	.	TRBJ2-7	CASSERPPLYEQYF	TGTGCCAGCAGTGAACGACCACCCCTGTACGAGCAGTACTTC
.	TRBV9	.	TRBJ2-3	CASSVESTDTQYF	TGTGCCAGCAGCGTAGAAAGCACAGATACGCAGTATTTT
.	TRBV7-8	.	TRBJ1-6	CASSLRRGGSPLHF	TGTGCCAGCAGCTTACGGAGGGGAGGTTCACCCCTCCACTTT
.	TRBV6-6	.	TRBJ1-5	CASSSEGGNQPQHF	TGTGCCAGCAGTTCAGAGGGGGGCAATCAGCCCCAGCATTTT
.	TRBV30	.	TRBJ1-2	CAWSQTQTNYGYTF	TGTGCCTGGAGTCAGACACAGACTAACTATGGCTACACCTTC
.	TRBV4-1	.	TRBJ2-3	CASSQDQTDTQYF	TGCGCCAGCAGCCAAGACCAGACGGATACGCAGTATTTT
TRBD2	TRBV4-1	few	TRBJ2-7	CASSQVAGGKFYEQYF	TGCGCCAGCAGCCAAGTAGCGGGAGGGAAATTCTACGAGCAGTACTTC
TRBD2	TRBV9	.	TRBJ2-4	CASSVTSGRAGNIQYF	TGTGCCAGCAGCGTAACTAGCGGGAGGGCCGGAAACATTCAGTACTTC
TRBD1	TRBV6-5	.	TRBJ1-2	CASSSGTGDGYTF	TGTGCCAGCAGCTCCGGGACAGGGGACGGCTACACCTTC
TRBD1	TRBV29-1	.	TRBJ2-7	CSVEVTGTGTYEQYF	TGCAGCGTTGAAGTTACCGGGACAGGCACCTACGAGCAGTACTTC
TRBD2	TRBV3-1/TRBV3-2	.	TRBJ2-1	CASSHLAAGGRSYNEQFF	TGTGCCAGCAGCCATTTGGCGGCGGGGGGCCGGAGTTACAATGAGCAGTTCTTC